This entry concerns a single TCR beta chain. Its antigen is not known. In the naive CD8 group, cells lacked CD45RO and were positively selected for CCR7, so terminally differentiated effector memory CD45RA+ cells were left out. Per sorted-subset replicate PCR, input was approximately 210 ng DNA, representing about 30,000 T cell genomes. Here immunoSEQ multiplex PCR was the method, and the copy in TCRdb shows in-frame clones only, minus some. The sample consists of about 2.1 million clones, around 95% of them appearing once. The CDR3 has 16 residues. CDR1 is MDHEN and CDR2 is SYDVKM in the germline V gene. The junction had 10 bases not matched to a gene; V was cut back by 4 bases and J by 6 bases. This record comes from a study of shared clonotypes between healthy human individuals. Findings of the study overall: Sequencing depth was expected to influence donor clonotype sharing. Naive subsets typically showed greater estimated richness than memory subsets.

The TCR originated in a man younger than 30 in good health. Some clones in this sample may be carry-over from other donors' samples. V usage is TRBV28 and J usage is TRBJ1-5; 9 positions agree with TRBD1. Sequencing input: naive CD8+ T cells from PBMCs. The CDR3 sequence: CASSSTGTGYGQPQHF. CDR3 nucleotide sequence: TGTGCCAGCAGTTCGACCGGGACAGGGTACGGTCAGCCCCAGCATTTT.